The rows below give T cell receptor beta chains drawn from one sample of a study of blood T cells in healthy people across ages. TCRdb re-analysed the 5' RACE reads in MiXCR, keeping a single row per CDR3 protein. This sample has roughly 720,000 distinct CDR3 sequences, with about 48% found just once. Sequenced: blood. Receptors originate from a man older than 75 in good health. The CDR3 runs from the conserved cysteine through the conserved F or W. The D gene is left open where the match is weak. Clone size, where shown, is once, few, many, or a class for clones that have expanded.

cdr3_length	clone_size	j_call	d_call	v_call	cdr3_nt	cdr3_aa
16	many	TRBJ2-7	TRBD2	TRBV7-2	TGTGCCAGCAGCTTAGCATCGGGGGGGCGAAGATACGAGCAGTACTTC	CASSLASGGRRYEQYF
14	-	TRBJ1-5	-	TRBV29-1	TGCAGCGTTGCCACAACTAATAGCAATCAGCCCCAGCATTTT	CSVATTNSNQPQHF
15	-	TRBJ2-5	-	TRBV11-1	TGTGCCAGCAGCGGGGGAGAGGGGGTGAAGGAGACCCAGTACTTC	CASSGGEGVKETQYF
15	few	TRBJ2-1	-	TRBV5-5	TGTGCCAGCAGCTTGGCAGGCCAGGGGGGTAATGAGCAGTTCTTC	CASSLAGQGGNEQFF
14	-	TRBJ2-5	-	TRBV6-6	TGTGCCAGCAGGCCAAGCTGGCAGCAAGAGACCCAGTACTTC	CASRPSWQQETQYF
17	-	TRBJ2-7	TRBD2	TRBV15	TGTGCCACCAGAGGCCTAGCGGGAGTATACGGGACCTACGAGCAGTACTTC	CATRGLAGVYGTYEQYF
14	-	TRBJ2-1	-	TRBV2	TGTGCCAGCAGTGAAATGGGGCCAAACAATGAGCAGTTCTTC	CASSEMGPNNEQFF
16	-	TRBJ2-4	TRBD2	TRBV15	TGTGCCACCAGCGGTCTGACTAGCGGGGCCAAAAACATTCAGTACTTC	CATSGLTSGAKNIQYF
15	-	TRBJ1-1	TRBD1	TRBV24-1	TGTGCCACCAGCGAAAGTGCCGGGACAGACACTGAAGCTTTCTTT	CATSESAGTDTEAFF
15	-	TRBJ2-1	-	TRBV27	TGTGCCAGCACCACTATGTGGCAGGGAGCCAAAGAGCAGTTCTTC	CASTTMWQGAKEQFF
13	-	TRBJ2-7	-	TRBV2	TGTGCCAGCAACGGGCACAGAGCCTACGAGCAGTACTTC	CASNGHRAYEQYF
15	-	TRBJ2-1	-	TRBV11-2	TGTGCCAGCAGCTTAGGCCCAGGGGCCGTAAATGAGCAGTTCTTC	CASSLGPGAVNEQFF
14	few	TRBJ2-3	-	TRBV3-1	TGTGCCAGCAGCCTTAATCTTGGGGCAGATACGCAGTATTTT	CASSLNLGADTQYF
12	-	TRBJ2-5	-	TRBV29-1	TGCAGCGTACCTGGACGAGAGGAGACCCAGTACTTC	CSVPGREETQYF
14	few	TRBJ2-7	TRBD2	TRBV20-1	TGCGCAAATAAAGGGCTAGCGGGAGTAGCCGAGCAGTACTTC	CANKGLAGVAEQYF
19	-	TRBJ2-6	TRBD1	TRBV4-1	TGCGCCAGCAGCCGGCTGTCGGGACAGGCAGACTCTGGGGCCAACGTCCTGACTTTC	CASSRLSGQADSGANVLTF
15	-	TRBJ2-1	-	TRBV20-1	TGCAGTGTTACCAAACAGGACAGCTCCTACAATGAGCAGTTCTTC	CSVTKQDSSYNEQFF
15	few	TRBJ2-1	TRBD1	TRBV19	TGTGCCAGTAGTATTCGACAGGGGGGATACAATGACCAGTTCTTC	CASSIRQGGYNDQFF
15	few	TRBJ2-1	TRBD2	TRBV20-1	TGCAGTGCTAGACTAAGGCTAGCGGGAGGACGCGAGCAGTTCTTC	CSARLRLAGGREQFF
15	few	TRBJ1-4	-	TRBV7-2	TGTGCCAGCAGCTTAGTCCCGCGTTCGGACGAAAAACTGTTTTTT	CASSLVPRSDEKLFF
13	-	TRBJ2-7	-	TRBV24-1	TGTGCCACCGGTATGACGGGTGGCAGCGAGCAGTACTTC	CATGMTGGSEQYF
12	-	TRBJ1-5	-	TRBV3-1	TGTGCCAGCAGCCATCTCAATCAGCCCCAGCATTTT	CASSHLNQPQHF
12	-	TRBJ2-3	-	TRBV24-1	TGTGCCACCGCGACCGACACAGATACGCAGTATTTT	CATATDTDTQYF
13	few	TRBJ2-7	TRBD2	TRBV25-1	TGTGCCAGCAGTGTCGGACTAGAAAACGAGCAGTACTTC	CASSVGLENEQYF
15	-	TRBJ2-3	-	TRBV7-3	TGTGCCAGCAGCTTACAAGGACCCTCCACAGATGCGCAGTATTTT	CASSLQGPSTDAQYF
14	-	TRBJ1-1	TRBD1	TRBV18	TGTGCCAGCTCACTCAAGGACAGGGTTGTTGAAGCTTTCTTT	CASSLKDRVVEAFF
12	-	TRBJ2-5	-	TRBV20-1	TGCAGTGCAGGGCCTAAACCCGAGACCCAGTACTTC	CSAGPKPETQYF
13	once	TRBJ2-7	-	TRBV27	TGTGCCAGCAGTCGGGATGGCGCCCACGAGCAGTACTTC	CASSRDGAHEQYF
13	-	TRBJ2-7	TRBD2	TRBV29-1	TGCAGCGTGACGACTAGCGGCTCCTACGAGCAGTACTTC	CSVTTSGSYEQYF
15	-	TRBJ1-5	-	TRBV27	TGTGCCAGCCAGCGAGGACAGTCTAGCAATCAGCCCCAGCATTTT	CASQRGQSSNQPQHF
14	-	TRBJ1-1	-	TRBV7-2	TGTGCCAGCAGCTTCCAGGGTAGTCGGACTGAAGCTTTCTTT	CASSFQGSRTEAFF
14	-	TRBJ1-1	-	TRBV7-9	TGTGCCAGCAGCTTAGGAGCGCAAGGAACTGAAGCTTTCTTT	CASSLGAQGTEAFF
15	-	TRBJ1-5	-	TRBV27	TGTGCCAGCAGTTTACGAGGTAATGGCAATCAGCCCCAGCATTTT	CASSLRGNGNQPQHF
14	-	TRBJ2-7	-	TRBV6-2/TRBV6-3	TGTGCCAGCAGTTACCTGAGCAGATCCTACGAGCAGTACTTC	CASSYLSRSYEQYF
14	-	TRBJ2-7	-	TRBV3-1	TGTGCCAGCAGCCAGGGTAGTTCGTCCTACGAGCAGTACTTC	CASSQGSSSYEQYF
16	few	TRBJ2-1	TRBD2	TRBV7-3	TGTGCCAGCAGCCCCCCGGGACTAGCGGGAGTAAATGAGCAGTTCTTC	CASSPPGLAGVNEQFF